These 13 T cell receptor beta chains were all obtained from the same sample, sequenced in a study of blood T cell repertoires in COVID-19. Measured with immunoSEQ multiplex PCR; TCRdb has only the in-frame clones, and not every one. The profile shows approximately 470,000 clones, 80% to 90% of them singletons. The sample comprised peripheral blood. These receptors were collected from a human donor in a cohort sampled during active COVID-19.

V usage is TRBV27 and J usage is TRBJ2-2, with 9 bases identical to TRBD2. From germline, CDR1 is MNHEY and CDR2 SMNVEV (reference sequence). V shed 5 bases and J 5 bases; nucleotides not matched to a gene: 6. The CDR3 spans 15 residues. CDR3 sequence reads: CASSRPTSGTGELFF. In DNA form, the CDR3 reads TGTGCCAGCAGTCGACCGACTAGCGGAACCGGGGAGCTGTTTTTT.

The chain uses TRBV28 and TRBJ1-2; D remains ambiguous. Per germline, CDR1 MDHEN and CDR2 SYDVKM. CDR3 length equals 15 residues. V gave up 5 bases and J gave up 4 bases, with 17 bases separating them. The CDR3 region is CASSPQTTGSYGYTF. The CDR3 nucleotides are TGTGCCAGCAGTCCCCAAACAACCGGGAGCTATGGCTACACCTTC.

This clone was seen just once. The J gene is TRBJ1-4, the V gene TRBV11-2, with 10 bases fitting TRBD1. V was clipped by 5 bases and J by 1 base; unmatched bases: 7. The length of the CDR3 is 17 residues. Germline loops: CDR1 SGHAT, CDR2 FQNNGV. The CDR3 nucleotides read TGTGCCAGCAGCCCGGGACAGGGGACAAGAACTAATGAAAAACTGTTTTTT. It codes for CASSPGQGTRTNEKLFF.

This clone appeared a single time. The chain combines TRBV29-1 with TRBJ2-5; D possibly corresponds to TRBD2 (6 bases). Trimming cost V 7 bases and J 4 bases, with 13 bases left between them. This CDR3 comprises 12 residues. Germline values: CDR1 SQVTM, CDR2 ANQGSEA. The CDR3 protein is CSARTEGETQYF. DNA of the CDR3: TGCAGCGCTCGGACGGAGGGAGAGACCCAGTACTTC.

The chain has TRBV28 and TRBJ2-5; perhaps TRBD1 as D (6 bases). There are 14 residues in the CDR3. V lost 2 bases, J lost 5 bases, and 12 bases lay in between. Per germline, CDR1 MDHEN and CDR2 SYDVKM. CDR3: CASSLPGVAETQYF. The DNA for the CDR3 is TGTGCCAGCAGTTTACCAGGGGTAGCGGAGACCCAGTACTTC.

V gene TRBV6-5 combines with J gene TRBJ1-4, with D perhaps matching TRBD1 (5 bases). The V end lost 6 bases, the J end lost 8 bases, and 16 bases lay between the germline ends. CDR1 is MNHEY and CDR2 is SVGAGI in the germline V gene. The CDR3 extends over 14 amino acids. DNA of the CDR3: TGTGCCAGCAGATCCTTAAGGGGAGGCGAAAAACTGTTTTTT. Its protein product is CASRSLRGGEKLFF.

The CDR3 DNA sequence: TGTGCCAGCAGCCCCCGGGGCCTAGCGGGAGTTAGGAATGAGCAGTTCTTC. This sequence encodes CASSPRGLAGVRNEQFF. V usage is TRBV9 and J usage is TRBJ2-1; 10 bases are a match to TRBD2. V shed 4 bases and J 7 bases; nucleotides not matched to a gene: 14. CDR1 is SGDLS and CDR2 is YYNGEE in the germline V gene. This CDR3 is 17 amino acids long. Drawing the rest from reference TRBV9 and TRBJ2-1, the complete variable domain is DSGVTQTPKHLITATGQRVTLRCSPRSGDLSVYWYQQSLDQGLQFLIQYYNGEERAKGNILERFSAQQFPDLHSELNLSSLELGDSALYFCASSPRGLAGVRNEQFFGPGTRLTVL.

Note on this clone: Other DNA sequences of this sample code for an identical CDR3. The chain joins TRBV5-1 to TRBJ2-7; TRBD1 agrees at 9 bases. The CDR3 contains 14 residues. The junction had 3 bases not matched to a gene; V was cut back by 4 bases and J by 1 base. Germline V gene data show CDR1 as SGHRS and CDR2 as YFSETQ. The CDR3 nucleotides read TGCGCCAGCAGCCCGACAGGGGGTTCCTACGAGCAGTACTTC. Translated: CASSPTGGSYEQYF.

This chain joins TRBV6-5 and TRBJ1-1; unclear D gene. The CDR3 has 12 amino acids. V dropped 2 bases and J dropped 7 bases, with 8 bases sitting between them. Per the germline V gene, CDR1 is MNHEY and CDR2 is SVGAGI. The CDR3: CASSYRGREAFF. CDR3 DNA sequence: TGTGCCAGCAGTTACAGAGGCCGTGAAGCTTTCTTT.

The chain combines TRBV9 with TRBJ2-3; tentative D call: TRBD2 (6 bases). Germline V gene lookup returns CDR1 SGDLS and CDR2 YYNGEE. This CDR3 comprises 15 residues. V shed 2 bases and J shed 6 bases, with 16 bases lying between them. DNA of the CDR3: TGTGCCAGCAGCGTGGGGGGAGCAATATTGGATACGCAGTATTTT. This translates into CASSVGGAILDTQYF.

The genes are TRBV28 and TRBJ2-1; weak D call: TRBD1 (6 bases). Germline CDR1 MDHEN, CDR2 SYDVKM. Trimming cost V 5 bases and J 0 bases, with 11 bases left between them. The CDR3 totals 15 residues. The CDR3 coding sequence is TGTGCCAGCAGTACCCGACAGGTCTCCTACAATGAGCAGTTCTTC. Amino acid sequence: CASSTRQVSYNEQFF.

This clone was seen just once. The rearrangement joins TRBV27 to TRBJ2-5; tentatively, D is TRBD2 (5 bases). The V end was cut by 3 bases, the J end by 3 bases, with 20 bases between. Germline V gene sequence: CDR1 MNHEY, CDR2 SMNVEV (reference sequence). The CDR3 loop spans 17 amino acids. The CDR3 nucleotides read TGTGCCAGCAGTTTGGAGGATTCCCCACGCATCAAAGAGACCCAGTACTTC. Its protein is CASSLEDSPRIKETQYF.

The DNA of the CDR3 is TGTGCCAGCAGCCAATTTGACTTTTTAGCCAAAAACATTCAGTACTTC. As protein: CASSQFDFLAKNIQYF. The rearrangement links TRBV6-2 or TRBV6-3 to TRBJ2-4; D gene ambiguous. Per the germline V gene, CDR1 is MNHEY and CDR2 is SVGEGT. Deletions cut 6 bases from V and 0 bases from J, with 15 bases between. The CDR3 contains 16 residues.